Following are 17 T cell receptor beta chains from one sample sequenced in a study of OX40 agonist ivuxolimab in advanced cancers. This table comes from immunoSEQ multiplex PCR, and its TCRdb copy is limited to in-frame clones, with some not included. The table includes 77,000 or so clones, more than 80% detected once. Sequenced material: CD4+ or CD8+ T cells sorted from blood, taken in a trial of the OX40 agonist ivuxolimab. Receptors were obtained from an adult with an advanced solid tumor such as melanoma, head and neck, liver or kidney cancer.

CDR3 in DNA: TGTGCCAGCAGCGTAGGGTTATTAGCGGGGGCCGTCCAAGAGACCCAGTACTTC. Amino acid sequence: CASSVGLLAGAVQETQYF. This chain joins TRBV9 and TRBJ2-5; 9 bases match TRBD2. The germline V gene encodes CDR1 SGDLS and CDR2 YYNGEE. The trim removed 0 bases at V and 1 base at J, leaving 10 bases unmatched. The CDR3 consists of 18 residues.

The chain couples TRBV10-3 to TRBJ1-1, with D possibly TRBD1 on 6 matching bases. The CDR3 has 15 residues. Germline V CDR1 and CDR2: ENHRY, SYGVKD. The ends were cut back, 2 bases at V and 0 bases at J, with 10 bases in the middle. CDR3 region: CAISELTGLNTEAFF. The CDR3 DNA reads TGTGCCATCAGTGAGCTGACAGGCCTGAACACTGAAGCTTTCTTT.

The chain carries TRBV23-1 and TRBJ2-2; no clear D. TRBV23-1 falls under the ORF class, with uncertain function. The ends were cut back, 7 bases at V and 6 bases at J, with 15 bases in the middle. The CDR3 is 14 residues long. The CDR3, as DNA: TGCGCCAGCACTACGGCAGGTCAGTCCGGGGAGCTGTTTTTT. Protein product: CASTTAGQSGELFF.

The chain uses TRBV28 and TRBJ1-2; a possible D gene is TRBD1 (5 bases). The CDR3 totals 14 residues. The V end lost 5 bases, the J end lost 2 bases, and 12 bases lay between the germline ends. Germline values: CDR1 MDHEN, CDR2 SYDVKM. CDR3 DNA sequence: TGTGCCAGCAGTGCCCCCGACAGCAACTATGGCTACACCTTC. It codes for CASSAPDSNYGYTF.

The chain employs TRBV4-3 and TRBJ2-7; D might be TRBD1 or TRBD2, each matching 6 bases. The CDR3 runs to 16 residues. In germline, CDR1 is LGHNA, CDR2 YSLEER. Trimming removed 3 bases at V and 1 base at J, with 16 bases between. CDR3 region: CASSQDWGAPSYEQYF. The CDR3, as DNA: TGCGCCAGCAGCCAGGATTGGGGGGCCCCTTCCTACGAGCAGTACTTC.

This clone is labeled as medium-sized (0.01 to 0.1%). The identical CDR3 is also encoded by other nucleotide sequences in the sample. CDR3 bases: TGTGCCAGCAGTTTAAGTGGTGTGGGACAAAATTCACCCCTCCACTTT. It is translated as CASSLSGVGQNSPLHF. The chain combines TRBV27 with TRBJ1-6; a weak D match, TRBD1 (6 bases). CDR1 is MNHEY, CDR2 SMNVEV, per germline (reference sequence). The CDR3 consists of 16 residues. V was trimmed by 2 bases and J by 7 bases, leaving 15 bases between them.

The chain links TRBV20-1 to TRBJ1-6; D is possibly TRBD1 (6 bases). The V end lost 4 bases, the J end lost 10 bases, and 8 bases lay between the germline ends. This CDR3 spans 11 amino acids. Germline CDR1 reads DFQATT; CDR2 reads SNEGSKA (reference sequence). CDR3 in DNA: TGCAGTGCTAAAGGGGGATCACCCCTCCACTTT. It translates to CSAKGGSPLHF.

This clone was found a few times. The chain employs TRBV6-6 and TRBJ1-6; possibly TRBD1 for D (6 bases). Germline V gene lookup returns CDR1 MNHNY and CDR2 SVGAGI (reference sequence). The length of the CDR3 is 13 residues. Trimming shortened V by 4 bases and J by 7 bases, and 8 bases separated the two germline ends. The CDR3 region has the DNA TGTGCCAGCAGTTCGGACAGAAATTCACCCCTCCACTTT. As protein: CASSSDRNSPLHF.

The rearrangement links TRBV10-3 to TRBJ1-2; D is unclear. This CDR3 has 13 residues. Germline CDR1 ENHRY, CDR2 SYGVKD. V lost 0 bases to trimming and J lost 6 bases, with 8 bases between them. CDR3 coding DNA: TGTGCCATCAGTGAGTCGACCGGGCATGGCTACACCTTC. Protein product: CAISESTGHGYTF.

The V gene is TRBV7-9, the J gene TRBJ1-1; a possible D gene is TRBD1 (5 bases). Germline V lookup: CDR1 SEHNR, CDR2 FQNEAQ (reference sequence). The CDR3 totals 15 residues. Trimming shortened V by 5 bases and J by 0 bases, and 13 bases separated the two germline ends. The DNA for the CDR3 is TGTGCCAGCAGCCGGGACGGCAGAATGAACACTGAAGCTTTCTTT. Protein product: CASSRDGRMNTEAFF.

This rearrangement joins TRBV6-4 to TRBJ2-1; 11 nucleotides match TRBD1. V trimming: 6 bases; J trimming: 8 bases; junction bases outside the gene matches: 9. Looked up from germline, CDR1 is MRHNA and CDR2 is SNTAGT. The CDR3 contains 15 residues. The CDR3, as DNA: TGTGCCAGCAGCGACGGGACAGGGGGTCGGGATGAGCAGTTCTTC. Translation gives CASSDGTGGRDEQFF.

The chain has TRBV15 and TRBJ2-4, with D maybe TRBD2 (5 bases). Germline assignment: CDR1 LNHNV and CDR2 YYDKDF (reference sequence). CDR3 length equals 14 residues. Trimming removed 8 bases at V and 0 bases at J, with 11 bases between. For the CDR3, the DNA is TGTGCCACCCTCTACGAGGGAGCCAAAAACATTCAGTACTTC. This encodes CATLYEGAKNIQYF. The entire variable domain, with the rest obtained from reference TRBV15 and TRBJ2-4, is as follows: DAMVIQNPRYQVTQFGKPVTLSCSQTLNHNVMYWYQQKSSQAPKLLFHYYDKDFNNEADTPDNFQSRRPNTSFCFLDIRSPGLGDTAMYLCATLYEGAKNIQYFGAGTRLSVL.

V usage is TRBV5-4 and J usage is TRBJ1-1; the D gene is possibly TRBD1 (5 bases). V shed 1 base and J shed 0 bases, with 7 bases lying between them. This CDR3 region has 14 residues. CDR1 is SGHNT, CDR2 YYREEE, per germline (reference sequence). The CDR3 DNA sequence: TGTGCCAGCAGCTTGAAGGGGCTGAACACTGAAGCTTTCTTT. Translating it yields CASSLKGLNTEAFF.

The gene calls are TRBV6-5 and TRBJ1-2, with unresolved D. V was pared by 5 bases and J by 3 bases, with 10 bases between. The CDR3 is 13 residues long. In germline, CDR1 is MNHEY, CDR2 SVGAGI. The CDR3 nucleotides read TGTGCCAGCAGTCCCGACATGGACTATGGCTACACCTTC. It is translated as CASSPDMDYGYTF.

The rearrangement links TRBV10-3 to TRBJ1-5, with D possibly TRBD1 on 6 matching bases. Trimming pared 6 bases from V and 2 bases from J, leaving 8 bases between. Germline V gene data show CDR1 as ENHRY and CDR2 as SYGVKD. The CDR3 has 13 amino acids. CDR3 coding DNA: TGTGCCATCAGGGACAGAGGCAATCAGCCCCAGCATTTT. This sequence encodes CAIRDRGNQPQHF.

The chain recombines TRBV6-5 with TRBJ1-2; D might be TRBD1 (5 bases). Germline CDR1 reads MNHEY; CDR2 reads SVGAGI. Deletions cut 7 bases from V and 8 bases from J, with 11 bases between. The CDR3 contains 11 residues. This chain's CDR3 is CASKSGLGYTF. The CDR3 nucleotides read TGTGCCAGCAAATCAGGGTTAGGCTACACCTTC.

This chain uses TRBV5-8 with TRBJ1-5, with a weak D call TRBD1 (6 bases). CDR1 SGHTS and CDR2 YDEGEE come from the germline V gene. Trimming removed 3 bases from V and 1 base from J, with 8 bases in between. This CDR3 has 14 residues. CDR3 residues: CASSWTDSNQPQHF. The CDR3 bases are TGTGCCAGCAGCTGGACAGACAGCAATCAGCCCCAGCATTTT.